These 8 T cell receptor beta chains were sequenced from one sample in a study of low-dose radiotherapy and immunotherapy resistance in tumors. Alpha and beta chains were covered, as first-strand cDNA relied on TRAV- and TRBV-specific primers. It was with a constant-region primer and a V-primer adapter that TCRs were amplified over roughly 19 PCR cycles. TCRdb re-called the reads through MiXCR, storing one row per CDR3 protein. The sample contains about 20,000 distinct CDR3 sequences, approximately 79% of which appear only once. The receptor set was obtained from a human donor with advanced metastatic prostate, ovarian, gallbladder or colorectal cancer (not recorded which). This table probably holds off-target reads from a library built for another chain.

This chain uses TRBV7-9 with TRBJ1-2, with D possibly TRBD1 on 5 matching bases. V was cut by 3 bases and J by 8 bases, with 10 bases left in between. CDR1 and CDR2 from the germline V gene are SEHNR and FQNEAQ (reference sequence). The CDR3 loop spans 12 amino acids. Here the CDR3 reads CASSFEGSGYTF. The DNA for the CDR3 is TGTGCCAGCAGCTTCGAGGGGTCCGGCTACACCTTC.

V and J are TRBV6-2 or TRBV6-3 and TRBJ2-1; 10 positions match TRBD2. CDR1 is MNHEY and CDR2 is SVGEGT in the germline V gene. The V and J ends lost 5 bases and 5 bases, in that order; junction bases with no gene match: 6. The length of the CDR3 is 15 residues. The chain's CDR3 is CASSPTSGINNEQFF. CDR3 DNA: TGTGCCAGCAGTCCCACTAGCGGGATAAACAATGAGCAGTTCTTC.

This sequence joins TRBV7-2 and TRBJ2-3, with TRBD2 identical over 9 bases. The CDR3 is made up of 14 amino acids. Germline-derived CDR1 and CDR2 are SGHTA and FQGNSA. V shed 5 bases and J 5 bases; nucleotides not matched to a gene: 5. In nucleotides, the CDR3 is TGTGCCAGCAGCGTCAGCGGGAGGAAAGATACGCAGTATTTT. Translation: CASSVSGRKDTQYF.

The J gene is TRBJ1-2, the V gene TRBV14; no clear D. Between the trimmed V and J ends, which lost 3 bases and 6 bases, there was a span of 8 bases. The CDR3 is 12 residues long. Germline V lookup: CDR1 SGHDN, CDR2 FVKESK. This CDR3 reads CASSHRRDGYTF. The CDR3, as DNA: TGTGCCAGCAGCCACCGGAGGGATGGCTACACCTTC.

V usage is TRBV10-3 and J usage is TRBJ2-3; D perhaps matches TRBD2 (5 bases). The CDR3 has 13 amino acids. V dropped 4 bases and J dropped 2 bases, with 7 bases sitting between them. Germline-derived CDR1 and CDR2 are ENHRY and SYGVKD. DNA of the CDR3: TGTGCCATCAGTGGGACTTTCACAGATACGCAGTATTTT. Its protein is CAISGTFTDTQYF.

The J gene is TRBJ1-2, the V gene TRBV19; a possible D gene is TRBD1 (5 bases). The V end was cut by 7 bases, the J end by 5 bases, with 17 bases between. The CDR3 contains 14 residues. Germline-derived CDR1 and CDR2 are LNHDA and SQIVND (reference sequence). Here the CDR3 reads CASNPRDRLYGYTF. The CDR3 DNA reads TGTGCCAGTAATCCCCGGGACCGACTGTATGGCTACACCTTC.

In regard to this clonotype: One end of the junction is discordant with germline, which a read error may explain. This chain uses TRBV29-1 with TRBJ2-1, with 7 bases lining up with TRBD1. The CDR3 is 14 amino acids. Germline-derived CDR1 and CDR2 are SQVTM and ANQGSEA. The CDR3: CSGGQRLSYNERFF. The CDR3 DNA sequence: TGCAGCGGGGGACAGCGCCTCTCCTACAATGAGCGGTTCTTC.

The chain links TRBV4-1 to TRBJ2-5; 9 bases fit TRBD2. Germline trimming cut 10 bases from V and 3 bases from J; bases unmatched to any gene: 9. CDR3 length: 14 residues. Germline V gene lookup returns CDR1 MGHRA and CDR2 YSYEKL. CDR3 nucleotides: TGCGCCACCTCTATTGGGACTAGCAAAGAGACCCAGTACTTC. Its protein is CATSIGTSKETQYF.